The 9 T cell receptor beta chains listed next were all sequenced from one sample in a study of shared clonotypes between healthy human individuals. Libraries were prepared by immunoSEQ multiplex PCR; TCRdb keeps only in-frame clonotypes and omits some of them. This repertoire shows 2 million to 3 million clones, roughly 92% found once; its top ten account for 0.13% to 0.15%. The material sequenced was naive CD4+ T cells sorted from blood. Subset denoted: CD45RA+ positively selected. Every receptor here comes from a man aged 18 to 29 in good health.

The V gene is TRBV6-5, the J gene TRBJ2-1, with 9 bases matching TRBD1. This CDR3 is built from 15 residues. Germline lookup yields CDR1 MNHEY and CDR2 SVGAGI. The V segment lost 2 bases and the J segment 3 bases; nucleotides outside the gene matches: 2. CDR3 residues: CASSYETGGYNEQFF. The CDR3 DNA sequence: TGTGCCAGCAGTTACGAGACAGGGGGCTACAATGAGCAGTTCTTC.

The chain couples TRBV7-2 to TRBJ1-1, with 9 bases identical to TRBD1. This CDR3 comprises 14 residues. The germline CDR1 and CDR2 sequences are SGHTA and FQGNSA. J lost 9 bases, V lost 1 base, and 6 bases had no gene match. CDR3 bases: TGTGCCAGCAGCTTAGGGCTACAGGGGGCCCAAGCTTTCTTT. Amino acid sequence: CASSLGLQGAQAFF.

V gene TRBV5-1 combines with J gene TRBJ1-2, with D tentatively TRBD1 (6 bases). Germline V gene lookup returns CDR1 SGHRS and CDR2 YFSETQ. Between the trimmed V and J ends, which lost 1 base and 3 bases, there was a span of 10 bases. The CDR3 extends over 14 amino acids. The CDR3, as DNA: TGCGCCAGCAGCTTGACAGGGTTTGACTATGGCTACACCTTC. Protein product: CASSLTGFDYGYTF.

In regard to this clone: A far larger clone differs by one base, so this is likely a read error. The chain combines TRBV25-1 with TRBJ1-4, with no clear D. This CDR3 region has 14 residues. The germline CDR1 and CDR2 sequences are MGHDK and SYGVNS. DNA for the CDR3: TGTGCCAGCAGTTGGGGTTCAACTAATGAAAAACTGCTTTTT. The encoded protein is CASSWGSTNEKLLF.

Worth noting for this clone: Other DNA sequences in this specimen translate into the identical CDR3. The CDR3 DNA reads TGTGCCAGCAGTGAAATCCCCAATTCACCCCTCCACTTT. Encoded protein: CASSEIPNSPLHF. The chain links TRBV6-1 to TRBJ1-6; D remains ambiguous. Germline V gene data show CDR1 as MNHNS and CDR2 as SASEGT. The length of the CDR3 is 13 residues. V was cut by 2 bases and J by 7 bases, with 6 bases left in between.

The chain carries TRBV27 and TRBJ2-7; no definite D call. Germline CDR1 reads MNHEY; CDR2 reads SMNVEV (reference sequence). Trimming took 2 bases from V and 1 from J, leaving 12 bases between them. The CDR3 runs 15 residues. In DNA, the CDR3 is TGTGCCAGCAGTTTAGAGAAGGGCTTATCCTACGAGCAGTACTTC. Its protein is CASSLEKGLSYEQYF.

The V call is TRBV19, the J call TRBJ2-7; D is uncertain. CDR1 is LNHDA, CDR2 SQIVND, per germline (reference sequence). Trimming removed 2 bases at V and 1 base at J, with 9 bases between. The CDR3 runs to 14 residues. CDR3 coding DNA: TGTGCCAGTAGTATACAGGCAGGTTCCTACGAGCAGTACTTC. Protein: CASSIQAGSYEQYF.

V and J are TRBV5-1 and TRBJ2-5; D might be TRBD1 (6 bases). The CDR3 length is 16 residues. Trimming took 0 bases from V and 4 from J, leaving 16 bases between them. The germline CDR1 and CDR2 sequences are SGHRS and YFSETQ. The CDR3 spells CASSLGLGAIPETQYF. CDR3 DNA: TGCGCCAGCAGCTTGGGGCTGGGGGCGATACCAGAGACCCAGTACTTC.

On this clone: Within the sample, other DNA sequences also encode this same CDR3. CDR3 nucleotides: TGTGCCTGGAGTGGCACAGCGAATTCACCCCTCCACTTT. It codes for CAWSGTANSPLHF. This chain connects TRBV30 to TRBJ1-6; D remains ambiguous. Germline V gives CDR1 GTSNPN, CDR2 SVGIG (reference sequence). Trimming removed 1 base from V and 7 bases from J, with 8 bases in between. The CDR3 contains 13 residues.